This paragraph covers one T cell receptor beta chain sequence. Its specificity is not known. This entry comes from a study of T-cell memory formation after mild COVID-19. Study observations and caveats: Pre-infection memory carried some responding clones, suggesting that cross-reactive memory joined.

TCRdb itself ran the 5' RACE reads through MiXCR, one entry per CDR3 protein. The sample yields about 560,000 distinct CDR3 sequences, under 20% seen once. Trimming removed 2 bases at V and 1 base at J, with 8 bases between. This CDR3 has 14 residues. The germline CDR1 and CDR2 sequences are SNHLY and FYNNEI. The gene calls are TRBV2 and TRBJ1-1; D not resolved. The source material was PBMCs or a T cell subset sorted from them (not recorded which). This TCR was recovered from an adult woman who had mild COVID-19 (a few samples of this study predate the infection). Cell type and time point are not known. The CDR3 DNA sequence: TGTGCCAGCAGTGAAAAGGGCTGGAACACTGAAGCTTTCTTT. It translates to CASSEKGWNTEAFF. The entire variable domain, with the rest obtained from reference TRBV2 and TRBJ1-1, is as follows: EPEVTQTPSHQVTQMGQEVILRCVPISNHLYFYWYRQILGQKVEFLVSFYNNEISEKSEIFDDQFSVERPDGSNFTLKIRSTKLEDSAMYFCASSEKGWNTEAFFGQGTRLTVV.